This T cell receptor (beta chain) is from a study of shared clonotypes between healthy human individuals. TCRdb's table, derived via immunoSEQ multiplex PCR, lists solely in-frame clones and lacks some. The table has hundreds of thousands of clones, more than 95% seen once; the top ten hold more than 0.3%. The length of the CDR3 is 14 residues. Germline loops: CDR1 SEHNR, CDR2 FQNEAQ (reference sequence). After removal of 4 bases from V and 3 bases from J, the junction contained 4 bases not matched to a gene. The naive CD8 population came from CD45RO-negative cells selected for CCR7, without terminally differentiated effector memory CD45RA+ cells.

The chain employs TRBV7-9 and TRBJ2-5, with 8 bases identical to TRBD2. This receptor was identified in a man younger than 45 in good health. The sequencing input was naive CD8+ T cells sorted from blood. The CDR3 here is CASSYGLAKETQYF. As DNA, the CDR3 is TGTGCCAGCAGCTATGGACTAGCCAAAGAGACCCAGTACTTC.